The present T cell receptor (beta chain) was sequenced within a study of beta chain features in type 1 diabetes. cDNA synthesis used the whole RNA isolate, giving expressed TCRB sequences. This table comes from immunoSEQ multiplex PCR, and its TCRdb copy is limited to in-frame clones, with some not included. The table records some 900,000 clones, around a sixth of them present only once. V gave up 1 base and J gave up 6 bases, with 10 bases separating them. Per the germline V gene, CDR1 is SGHTA and CDR2 is FQGNSA. The CDR3 length is 14 residues. The clonotype comes from a woman in her late teens or twenties in good health. Source material: naive CD4+ T cells from blood. This rearrangement joins TRBV7-2 to TRBJ2-1, with a possible D match to TRBD2 (6 bases). The DNA of the CDR3 is TGTGCCAGCAGCTTAGGACTAGACGGCAATGAGCAGTTCTTC. Translation: CASSLGLDGNEQFF.